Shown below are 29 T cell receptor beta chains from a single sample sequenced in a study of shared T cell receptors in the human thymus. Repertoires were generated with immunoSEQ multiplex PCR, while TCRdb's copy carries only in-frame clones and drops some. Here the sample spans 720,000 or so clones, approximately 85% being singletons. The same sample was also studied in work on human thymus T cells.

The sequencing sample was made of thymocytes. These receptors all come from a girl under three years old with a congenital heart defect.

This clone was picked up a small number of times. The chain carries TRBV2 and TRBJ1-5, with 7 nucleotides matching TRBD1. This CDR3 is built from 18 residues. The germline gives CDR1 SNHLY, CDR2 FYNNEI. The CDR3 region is CATAGLQGNWAVDQPQHF. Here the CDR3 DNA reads TGTGCGACAGCAGGTTTACAGGGGAATTGGGCGGTCGATCAGCCCCAGCATTTT.

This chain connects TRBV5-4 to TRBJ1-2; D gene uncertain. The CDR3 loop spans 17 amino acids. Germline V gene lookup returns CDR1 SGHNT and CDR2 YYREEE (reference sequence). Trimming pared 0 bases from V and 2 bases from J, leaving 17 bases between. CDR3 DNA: TGTGCCAGCAGCTTGGTGCGGGAAACAGCCGGGAACTATGGCTACACCTTC. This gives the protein CASSLVRETAGNYGYTF.

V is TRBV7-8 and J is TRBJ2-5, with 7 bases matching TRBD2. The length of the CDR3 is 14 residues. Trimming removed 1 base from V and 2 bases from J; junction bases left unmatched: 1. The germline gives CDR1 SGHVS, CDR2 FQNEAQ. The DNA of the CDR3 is TGTGCCAGCAGCTTAGGGGGGGGACAAGAGACCCAGTACTTC. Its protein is CASSLGGGQETQYF.

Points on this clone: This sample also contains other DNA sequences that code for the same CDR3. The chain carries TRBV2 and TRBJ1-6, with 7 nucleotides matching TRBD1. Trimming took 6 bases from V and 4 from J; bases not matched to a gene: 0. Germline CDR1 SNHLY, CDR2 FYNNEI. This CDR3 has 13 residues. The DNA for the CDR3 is TGTGCCAGCAGGGGACAGTATAATTCACCCCTCCACTTT. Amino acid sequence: CASRGQYNSPLHF.

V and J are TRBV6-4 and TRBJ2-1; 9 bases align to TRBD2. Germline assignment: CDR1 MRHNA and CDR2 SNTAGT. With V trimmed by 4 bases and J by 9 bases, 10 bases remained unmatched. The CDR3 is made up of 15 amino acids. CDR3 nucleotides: TGTGCCAGCAGTGCCCTCAGCGGGGGGCGCCGTGAGCAGTTCTTC. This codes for CASSALSGGRREQFF.

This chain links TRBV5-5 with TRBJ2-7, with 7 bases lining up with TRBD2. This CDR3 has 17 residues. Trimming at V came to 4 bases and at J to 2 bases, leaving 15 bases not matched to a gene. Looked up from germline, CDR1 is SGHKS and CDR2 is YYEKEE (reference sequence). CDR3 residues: CASSRRSGGTSPYEQYF. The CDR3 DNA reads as TGTGCCAGCAGCCGTAGGTCGGGGGGAACCTCGCCCTACGAGCAGTACTTC.

CDR3 nucleotide sequence: TGTGCCAGCAGTGCGATTTCCCCGGGACAGGGGTGGTACGAGCAGTACTTC. This sequence encodes CASSAISPGQGWYEQYF. The chain recombines TRBV6-1 with TRBJ2-7, with 10 bases matching TRBD1. The CDR3 is 17 amino acids. The V gene end was trimmed by 4 bases and the J gene end by 4 bases; junction bases not matched to a gene: 13. CDR1 is MNHNS and CDR2 is SASEGT in the germline V gene.

CDR3: CASSLGGDRAAYEQYF. CDR3 nucleotides: TGTGCCAGCAGCTTGGGGGGGGACAGGGCGGCCTACGAGCAGTACTTC. The chain recombines TRBV5-6 with TRBJ2-7, with TRBD1 matching 9 bases. V trimming: 0 bases; J trimming: 2 bases; junction bases outside the gene matches: 6. Germline CDR1 and CDR2: SGHDT and YYEEEE. CDR3 length: 16 residues.

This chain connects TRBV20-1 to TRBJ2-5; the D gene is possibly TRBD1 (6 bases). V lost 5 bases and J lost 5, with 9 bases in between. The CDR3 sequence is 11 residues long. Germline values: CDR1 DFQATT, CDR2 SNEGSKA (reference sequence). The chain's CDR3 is CSAHREETQYF. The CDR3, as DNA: TGCAGTGCTCACAGGGAGGAGACCCAGTACTTC.

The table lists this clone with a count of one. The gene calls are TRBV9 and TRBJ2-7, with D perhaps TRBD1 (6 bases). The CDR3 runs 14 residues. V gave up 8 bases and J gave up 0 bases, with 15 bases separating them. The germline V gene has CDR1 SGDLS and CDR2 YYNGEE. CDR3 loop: CASSTGSSSYEQYF. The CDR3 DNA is TGTGCCAGTTCGACAGGCTCCAGCTCCTACGAGCAGTACTTC. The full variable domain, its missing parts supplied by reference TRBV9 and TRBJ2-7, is DSGVTQTPKHLITATGQRVTLRCSPRSGDLSVYWYQQSLDQGLQFLIQYYNGEERAKGNILERFSAQQFPDLHSELNLSSLELGDSALYFCASSTGSSSYEQYFGPGTRLTVT.

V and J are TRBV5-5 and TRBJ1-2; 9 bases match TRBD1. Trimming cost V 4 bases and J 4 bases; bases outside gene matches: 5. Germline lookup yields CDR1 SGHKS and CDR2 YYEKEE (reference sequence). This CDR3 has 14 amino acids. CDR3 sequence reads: CASSIRDRVYGYTF. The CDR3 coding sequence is TGTGCCAGCAGCATCCGGGACAGGGTCTATGGCTACACCTTC.

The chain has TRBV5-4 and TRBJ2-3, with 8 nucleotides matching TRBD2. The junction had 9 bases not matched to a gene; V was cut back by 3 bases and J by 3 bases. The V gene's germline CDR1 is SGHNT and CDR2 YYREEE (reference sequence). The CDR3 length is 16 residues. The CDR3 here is CASSSVAGIVTDTQYF. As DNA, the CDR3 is TGTGCCAGCAGCTCTGTAGCGGGGATCGTTACAGATACGCAGTATTTT.

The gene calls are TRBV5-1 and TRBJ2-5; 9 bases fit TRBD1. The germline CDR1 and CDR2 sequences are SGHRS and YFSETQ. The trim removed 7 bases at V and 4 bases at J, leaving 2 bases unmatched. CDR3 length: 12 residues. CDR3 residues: CASQQGAETQYF. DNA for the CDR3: TGCGCCAGCCAACAGGGGGCAGAGACCCAGTACTTC.

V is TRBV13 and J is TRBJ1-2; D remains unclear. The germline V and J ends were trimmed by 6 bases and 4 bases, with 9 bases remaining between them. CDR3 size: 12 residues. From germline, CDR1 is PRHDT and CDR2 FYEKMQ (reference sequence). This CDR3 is CASRGQFYGYTF. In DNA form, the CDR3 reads TGTGCCAGCAGGGGCCAGTTCTATGGCTACACCTTC.

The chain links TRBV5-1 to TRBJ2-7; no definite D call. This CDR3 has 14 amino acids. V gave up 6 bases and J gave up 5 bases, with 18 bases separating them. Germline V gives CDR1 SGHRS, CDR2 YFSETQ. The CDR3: CASKFMHSQDEQYF. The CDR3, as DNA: TGCGCCAGCAAGTTTATGCACAGCCAGGACGAGCAGTACTTC.

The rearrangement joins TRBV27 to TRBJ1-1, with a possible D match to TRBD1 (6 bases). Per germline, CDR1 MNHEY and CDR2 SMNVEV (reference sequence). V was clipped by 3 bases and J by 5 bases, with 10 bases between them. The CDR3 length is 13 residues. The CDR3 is CASSLKGTTEAFF. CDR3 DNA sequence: TGTGCCAGCAGTTTGAAGGGGACAACTGAAGCTTTCTTT.

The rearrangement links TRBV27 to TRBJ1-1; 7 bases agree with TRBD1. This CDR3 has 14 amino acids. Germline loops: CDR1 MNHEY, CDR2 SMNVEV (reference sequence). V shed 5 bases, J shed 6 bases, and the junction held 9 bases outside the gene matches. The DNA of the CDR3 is TGTGCCAGCAGTGTAAGGGGGCGGGTCGCTGAAGCTTTCTTT. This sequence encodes CASSVRGRVAEAFF.

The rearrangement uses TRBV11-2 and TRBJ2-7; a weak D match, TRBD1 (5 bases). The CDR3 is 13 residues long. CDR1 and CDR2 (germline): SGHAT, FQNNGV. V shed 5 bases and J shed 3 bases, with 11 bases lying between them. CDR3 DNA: TGTGCCAGCAGCATGGGGCAGTACTACGAGCAGTACTTC. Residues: CASSMGQYYEQYF.

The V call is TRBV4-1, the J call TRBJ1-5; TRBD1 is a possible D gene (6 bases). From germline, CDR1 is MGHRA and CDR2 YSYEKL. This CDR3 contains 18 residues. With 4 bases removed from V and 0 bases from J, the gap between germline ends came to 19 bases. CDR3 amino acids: CASSPRTVFHSSNQPQHF. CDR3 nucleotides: TGCGCCAGCAGCCCGAGGACAGTGTTCCATTCTAGCAATCAGCCCCAGCATTTT.

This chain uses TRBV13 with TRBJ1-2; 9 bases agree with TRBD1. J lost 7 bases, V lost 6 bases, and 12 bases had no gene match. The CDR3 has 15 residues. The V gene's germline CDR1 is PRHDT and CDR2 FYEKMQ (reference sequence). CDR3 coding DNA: TGTGCCAGCAGGCCTATGGGGACAGGGTTCAGTGGCTACACCTTC. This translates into CASRPMGTGFSGYTF.

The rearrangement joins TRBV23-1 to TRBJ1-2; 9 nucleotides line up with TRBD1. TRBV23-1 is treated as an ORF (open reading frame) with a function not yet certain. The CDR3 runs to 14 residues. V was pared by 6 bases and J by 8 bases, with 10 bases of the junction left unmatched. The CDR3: CASSAGQGLLGYTF. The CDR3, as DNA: TGCGCCAGCAGCGCGGGACAGGGTTTACTCGGCTACACCTTC.

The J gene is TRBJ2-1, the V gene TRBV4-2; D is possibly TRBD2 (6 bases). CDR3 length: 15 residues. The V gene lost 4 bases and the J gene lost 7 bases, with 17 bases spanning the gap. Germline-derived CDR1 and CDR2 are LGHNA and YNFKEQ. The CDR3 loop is CASSPSGSGGNEQFF. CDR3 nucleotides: TGTGCCAGCAGCCCCTCGGGTAGCGGAGGGAATGAGCAGTTCTTC.

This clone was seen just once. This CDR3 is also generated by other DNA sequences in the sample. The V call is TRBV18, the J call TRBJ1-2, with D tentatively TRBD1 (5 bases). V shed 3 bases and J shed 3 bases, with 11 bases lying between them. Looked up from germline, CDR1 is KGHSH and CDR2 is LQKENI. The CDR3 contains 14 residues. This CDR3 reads CASSPETGDYGYTF. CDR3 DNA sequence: TGTGCCAGCTCACCGGAGACGGGGGACTATGGCTACACCTTC.

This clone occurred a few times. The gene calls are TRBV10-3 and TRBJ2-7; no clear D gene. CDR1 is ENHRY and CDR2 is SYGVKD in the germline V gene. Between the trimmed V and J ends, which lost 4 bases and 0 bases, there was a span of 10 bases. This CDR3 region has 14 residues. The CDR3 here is CAISVGLRSYEQYF. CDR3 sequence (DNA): TGTGCCATCAGTGTTGGGCTTCGCTCCTACGAGCAGTACTTC.

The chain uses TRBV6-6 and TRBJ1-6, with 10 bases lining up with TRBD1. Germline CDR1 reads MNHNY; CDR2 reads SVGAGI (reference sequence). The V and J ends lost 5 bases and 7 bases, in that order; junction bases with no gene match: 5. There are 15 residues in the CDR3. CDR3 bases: TGTGCCAGCAGTGGGGGACAGGGGAAAAATTCACCCCTCCACTTT. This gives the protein CASSGGQGKNSPLHF.

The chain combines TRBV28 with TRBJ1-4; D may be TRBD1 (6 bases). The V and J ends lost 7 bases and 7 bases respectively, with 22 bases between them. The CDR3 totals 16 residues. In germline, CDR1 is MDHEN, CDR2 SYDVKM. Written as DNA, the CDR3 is TGTGCCAGCACCGAACAGATACAGGGTTCCCCTGAAAAACTGTTTTTT. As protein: CASTEQIQGSPEKLFF.

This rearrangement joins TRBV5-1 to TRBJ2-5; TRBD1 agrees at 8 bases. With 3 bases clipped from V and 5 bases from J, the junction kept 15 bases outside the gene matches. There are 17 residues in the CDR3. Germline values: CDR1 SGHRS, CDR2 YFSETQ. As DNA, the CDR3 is TGCGCCAGCAGCTCCCTGATAACCGGGACAGGTCTGGAGACCCAGTACTTC. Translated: CASSSLITGTGLETQYF.

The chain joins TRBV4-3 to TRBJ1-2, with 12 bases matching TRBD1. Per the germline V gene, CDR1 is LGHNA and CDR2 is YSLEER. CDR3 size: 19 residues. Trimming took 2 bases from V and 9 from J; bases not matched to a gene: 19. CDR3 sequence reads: CASSQKCRGTGGNLTSYTF. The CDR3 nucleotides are TGCGCCAGCAGCCAAAAATGCAGGGGGACAGGGGGCAACCTCACTAGCTACACCTTC.

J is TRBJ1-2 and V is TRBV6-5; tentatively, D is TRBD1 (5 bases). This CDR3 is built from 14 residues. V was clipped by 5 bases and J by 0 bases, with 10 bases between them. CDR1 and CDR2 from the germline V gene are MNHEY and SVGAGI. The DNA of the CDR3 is TGTGCCAGCAGTCGACAGCAAGCTAACTATGGCTACACCTTC. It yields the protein CASSRQQANYGYTF.